Sequencing of this T cell receptor (beta chain) was carried out in a study of tumor-infiltrating lymphocytes in oesophageal squamous cell carcinoma. Germline-derived CDR1 and CDR2 are SGHRS and YFSETQ. The V gene end was trimmed by 2 bases and the J gene end by 0 bases; junction bases not matched to a gene: 1. The CDR3 spans 15 residues. The table lists this clonotype with a few counts. TCRdb reprocessed the PCR reads via MiXCR and lists one record per CDR3 protein. The data hold roughly 21,000 distinct CDR3 sequences, with 35% to 40% observed a single time. This rearrangement joins TRBV5-1 to TRBJ1-3, with 8 positions matching TRBD1. The sequence was collected from a male donor with esophageal squamous cell carcinoma. Sequenced: esophageal tumor tissue. The DNA for the CDR3 is TGCGCCAGCAGCTTAACAGGGGGCTCTGGAAACACCATATATTTT. This codes for CASSLTGGSGNTIYF.